This entry lists 25 T cell receptor beta chains sequenced from one sample in a study of response to subunit inactivated influenza vaccine. Each CDR3 protein gets one entry after TCRdb re-called the RT-PCR reads with MiXCR. The sample lists about 700,000 distinct CDR3 sequences, 12% to 15% occurring once. This material consisted of PBMCs from blood, taken around two weeks before vaccination. The receptor source for this set is a man aged 45-65 years who received an inactivated influenza vaccine.

V usage is TRBV20-1 and J usage is TRBJ2-5; D possibly corresponds to TRBD2 (5 bases). The germline gives CDR1 DFQATT, CDR2 SNEGSKA (reference sequence). Trimming removed 5 bases at V and 4 bases at J, with 11 bases between. The CDR3 extends over 12 amino acids. The CDR3, as DNA: TGCAGTGCTTCGGGGATCGGAGAGACCCAGTACTTC. Protein product: CSASGIGETQYF.

This clonotype has a handful of counts. The CDR3 region is CATGTPGDTQYF. In nucleotides, the CDR3 is TGTGCCACCGGGACTCCTGGGGATACGCAGTATTTT. The rearrangement uses TRBV2 and TRBJ2-3; D perhaps matches TRBD2 (6 bases). The CDR3 runs 12 residues. V was shortened by 10 bases and J by 6 bases, with 14 bases between the two germline ends. CDR1 SNHLY and CDR2 FYNNEI come from the germline V gene.

The rearrangement joins TRBV7-2 to TRBJ2-2; D remains ambiguous. The V end lost 5 bases, the J end lost 7 bases, and 11 bases lay between the germline ends. CDR3 size: 13 residues. Germline values: CDR1 SGHTA, CDR2 FQGNSA. The CDR3 nucleotides are TGTGCCAGCAGCGGGTGGAGAGGCGGGGAGCTGTTTTTT. It yields the protein CASSGWRGGELFF.

This clonotype came up a few times. The chain uses TRBV20-1 and TRBJ2-1; D is perhaps TRBD1 (6 bases). V was cut by 3 bases and J by 4 bases, with 10 bases left in between. CDR1 and CDR2 from the germline V gene are DFQATT and SNEGSKA (reference sequence). This CDR3 contains 13 residues. In nucleotides, the CDR3 is TGCAGTGCTAGTAAGGGACAATACAATGAGCAGTTCTTC. Amino acids: CSASKGQYNEQFF.

The V gene is TRBV12-3 or TRBV12-4, the J gene TRBJ1-5; D might be TRBD1 (6 bases). The V and J ends lost 3 bases and 2 bases respectively, with 11 bases between them. The CDR3 totals 15 residues. CDR3 sequence: CASSFRQGRNQPQHF. Written as DNA, the CDR3 is TGTGCCAGCAGTTTTCGTCAGGGGCGCAATCAGCCCCAGCATTTT.

This clonotype occurred a few times. The chain employs TRBV4-1 and TRBJ2-2; either TRBD1 or TRBD2 may supply D (5 bases each). The CDR3 has 20 amino acids. V was trimmed by 3 bases and J by 0 bases, leaving 23 bases between them. CDR1 and CDR2 from the germline V gene are MGHRA and YSYEKL. The CDR3 reads CASSHRLRGAGTANTGELFF. The CDR3 DNA follows: TGCGCCAGCAGCCATCGTCTACGAGGGGCAGGAACCGCGAACACCGGGGAGCTGTTTTTT.

This clonotype occurred once. The V gene is TRBV5-1, the J gene TRBJ2-5; D not certain. There are 14 residues in the CDR3. V was clipped by 1 base and J by 1 base, with 8 bases between them. Germline V CDR1 and CDR2: SGHRS, YFSETQ. CDR3 DNA sequence: TGCGCCAGCAGCTTGACGGGCGGCCAAGAGACCCAGTACTTC. It translates to CASSLTGGQETQYF. Filled out from reference TRBV5-1 and TRBJ2-5, the complete variable domain reads KAGVTQTPRYLIKTRGQQVTLSCSPISGHRSVSWYQQTPGQGLQFLFEYFSETQRNKGNFPGRFSGRQFSNSRSEMNVSTLELGDSALYLCASSLTGGQETQYFGPGTRLLVL.

This clonotype appeared many times. V usage is TRBV7-9 and J usage is TRBJ2-1; D call uncertain. V was shortened by 2 bases and J by 0 bases, with 11 bases between the two germline ends. The CDR3 spans 16 residues. Germline V gene data show CDR1 as SEHNR and CDR2 as FQNEAQ (reference sequence). CDR3 nucleotides: TGTGCCAGCAGCTTAAGTGGAAGCAGCTCCTACAATGAGCAGTTCTTC. Protein sequence: CASSLSGSSSYNEQFF.

This clonotype was found a few times. This chain uses TRBV6-5 with TRBJ1-2, with unresolved D. This CDR3 is built from 12 residues. V dropped 6 bases and J dropped 2 bases, with 7 bases sitting between them. Germline CDR1 reads MNHEY; CDR2 reads SVGAGI. CDR3 amino acids: CASSRFNYGYTF. The CDR3 nucleotides read TGTGCCAGCAGCCGTTTCAACTATGGCTACACCTTC.

The gene calls are TRBV7-9 and TRBJ2-3, with 9 bases fitting TRBD2. CDR3 length: 16 residues. V dropped 5 bases and J dropped 4; count of bases not matched to a gene: 10. Germline CDR1 SEHNR, CDR2 FQNEAQ (reference sequence). CDR3 DNA: TGTGCCAGCAGCACGAAACTAGCGGGTGTTCCAGATACGCAGTATTTT. Translated: CASSTKLAGVPDTQYF.

This rearrangement joins TRBV4-1 to TRBJ2-7; 7 nucleotides align to TRBD1. Germline CDR1 reads MGHRA; CDR2 reads YSYEKL. The CDR3 contains 12 residues. J gave up 6 bases and V 3 bases, and 2 bases lay outside the gene matches. The chain's CDR3 is CASSQTGFEQYF. Written as DNA, the CDR3 is TGCGCCAGCAGCCAGACAGGGTTCGAGCAGTACTTC.

J is TRBJ2-7 and V is TRBV6-5; D gene ambiguous. Germline V gene data show CDR1 as MNHEY and CDR2 as SVGAGI. The CDR3 contains 10 residues. V shed 7 bases and J shed 4 bases, with 5 bases lying between them. The CDR3 spells CASKIYEQYF. The DNA of the CDR3 is TGTGCCAGCAAAATTTACGAGCAGTACTTC.

This clonotype was seen a handful of times. In DNA, the CDR3 is TGCGCCAGCAGCTCCCAGGGGATGTTCGGGGAGCTGTTTTTT. This translates into CASSSQGMFGELFF. The J gene is TRBJ2-2, the V gene TRBV5-1; D is possibly TRBD1 (6 bases). CDR1 and CDR2 from the germline V gene are SGHRS and YFSETQ. V was shortened by 3 bases and J by 7 bases, with 13 bases between the two germline ends. The CDR3 is 14 amino acids.

In regard to this clonotype: One end of the junction is discordant with germline, which a read error may explain. V is TRBV7-2 and J is TRBJ2-2, with D unresolved. This CDR3 region has 11 residues. Germline V gene lookup returns CDR1 SGHTA and CDR2 FQGNSA. CDR3 amino acids: CASSFMRTVSF. CDR3 sequence (DNA): TGTGCCAGCAGCTTTATGAGGACGGTATCGTTT.

Ten or more counts support this clonotype. The rearrangement joins TRBV5-1 to TRBJ2-3; possible D gene TRBD1, 6 bases. This CDR3 contains 14 residues. The V end was cut by 2 bases, the J end by 4 bases, with 11 bases between. Germline values: CDR1 SGHRS, CDR2 YFSETQ. The CDR3: CASSFRGIPDTQYF. The CDR3 coding sequence is TGCGCCAGCAGCTTTAGGGGGATTCCAGATACGCAGTATTTT.

The chain uses TRBV20-1 and TRBJ2-7, with 12 bases fitting TRBD1. Losses at the gene ends were 5 bases for V and 4 bases for J; bases not matched to a gene: 6. The CDR3 spans 14 residues. CDR1 is DFQATT, CDR2 SNEGSKA, per germline (reference sequence). The CDR3 loop reads CSAAGTGGEYEQYF. CDR3 in DNA: TGCAGTGCTGCCGGGACAGGGGGCGAGTACGAGCAGTACTTC.

This clonotype was recorded a few times. The rearrangement links TRBV20-1 to TRBJ2-1; D might be TRBD2 (5 bases). Germline-derived CDR1 and CDR2 are DFQATT and SNEGSKA (reference sequence). The V end was cut by 7 bases, the J end by 9 bases, with 19 bases between. The CDR3 contains 13 residues. The CDR3 reads CSVRAPNSGEQFF. The CDR3 DNA reads as TGCAGTGTGAGAGCGCCTAACAGCGGTGAGCAGTTCTTC.

This chain joins TRBV7-6 and TRBJ1-1, with D hard to call. This CDR3 has 13 amino acids. V shed 1 base and J shed 5 bases, with 8 bases lying between them. The germline V gene has CDR1 SGHVS and CDR2 FNYEAQ. The CDR3 region is CASSLEARTEAFF. CDR3 nucleotides: TGTGCCAGCAGCTTAGAGGCTCGGACTGAAGCTTTCTTT.

This clonotype appeared a few times. The chain joins TRBV6-1 to TRBJ1-1; no clear D. The CDR3 totals 14 residues. Trimming shortened V by 7 bases and J by 4 bases, and 16 bases separated the two germline ends. Germline CDR1 is MNHNS and CDR2 is SASEGT. CDR3 DNA sequence: TGTGCCAGCATCCCGGGAAGGGATACCACTGAAGCTTTCTTT. This gives the protein CASIPGRDTTEAFF.

This clonotype showed up just a few times. The rearrangement links TRBV5-6 to TRBJ1-2; no clear D. The CDR3 runs to 13 residues. Germline V gives CDR1 SGHDT, CDR2 YYEEEE. Between the trimmed V and J ends, which lost 4 bases and 1 base, there was a span of 8 bases. The CDR3 loop reads CASSGLDNYGYTF. In nucleotides, the CDR3 is TGTGCCAGCAGCGGACTGGATAACTATGGCTACACCTTC. Combining the CDR3 with reference TRBV5-6 and TRBJ1-2 gives the whole variable domain DAGVTQSPTHLIKTRGQQVTLRCSPKSGHDTVSWYQQALGQGPQFIFQYYEEEERQRGNFPDRFSGHQFPNYSSELNVNALLLGDSALYLCASSGLDNYGYTFGSGTRLTVV.

This clonotype has only a few counts. V is TRBV6-2 or TRBV6-3 and J is TRBJ2-3, with 8 positions matching TRBD2. Germline V lookup: CDR1 MNHEY, CDR2 SVGEGT. The CDR3 consists of 17 residues. Losses at the gene ends were 2 bases for V and 3 bases for J; bases not matched to a gene: 10. DNA for the CDR3: TGTGCCAGCAGTTACCCGAATCGAGGCGGGAGGACAGATACGCAGTATTTT. It specifies CASSYPNRGGRTDTQYF.

A few counts support this clonotype. The gene calls are TRBV4-2 and TRBJ2-1; 13 nucleotides line up with TRBD2. J gave up 7 bases and V 2 bases, and 8 bases lay outside the gene matches. Per germline, CDR1 LGHNA and CDR2 YNFKEQ. The length of the CDR3 is 17 residues. This CDR3 reads CASSQSPTSGRPNEQFF. CDR3 DNA: TGTGCCAGCAGCCAATCTCCGACTAGCGGGAGGCCGAATGAGCAGTTCTTC.

In this sample, this clonotype turned up a few times. The V and J genes are TRBV6-1 and TRBJ2-7; 7 bases agree with TRBD1. V shed 6 bases and J 1 base; nucleotides not matched to a gene: 6. CDR1 MNHNS and CDR2 SASEGT come from the germline V gene. The CDR3 consists of 14 residues. The CDR3 DNA is TGTGCCAGCAGACAGGGGACGGAGTCCTACGAGCAGTACTTC. As protein: CASRQGTESYEQYF.

The sample holds a few counts of this clonotype. The chain joins TRBV6-1 to TRBJ1-1; no clear D. Trimming shortened V by 5 bases and J by 0 bases, and 10 bases separated the two germline ends. Germline lookup yields CDR1 MNHNS and CDR2 SASEGT. The CDR3 has 14 residues. The chain's CDR3 is CASSLVDVNTEAFF. CDR3 in DNA: TGTGCCAGCAGTCTCGTTGATGTGAACACTGAAGCTTTCTTT.

This clonotype was counted only a few times. This chain connects TRBV5-1 to TRBJ1-1, with TRBD1 as a possible D gene (5 bases). V was shortened by 3 bases and J by 1 base, with 16 bases between the two germline ends. From germline, CDR1 is SGHRS and CDR2 YFSETQ. CDR3 length: 16 amino acids. The CDR3 loop reads CASSSGVDKPNTEAFF. The CDR3 DNA reads as TGCGCCAGCAGCTCGGGGGTGGACAAACCGAACACTGAAGCTTTCTTT. The full variable domain, in which reference TRBV5-1 and TRBJ1-1 provide the parts outside the CDR3, is KAGVTQTPRYLIKTRGQQVTLSCSPISGHRSVSWYQQTPGQGLQFLFEYFSETQRNKGNFPGRFSGRQFSNSRSEMNVSTLELGDSALYLCASSSGVDKPNTEAFFGQGTRLTVV.